Sequencing of this TCR beta chain was carried out in a study of cytomegalovirus exposure and HLA in healthy donors. As for the study in general: Genotyping of more than 300 donors showed that around 85% belonged to the Caucasian-associated ancestry cluster.

This clone was picked up a small number of times. What it binds is unknown. General observations from the study: In a later analysis, HLA-associated TCR beta chains were more clonally expanded than equally common others. A cluster of highly shared sequence variants was likely a sequencing artifact. The later analysis indicated that the majority of CMV-associated TCR beta chains appeared HLA-restricted.

Germline CDR1 is MDHEN and CDR2 is SYDVKM. The length of the CDR3 is 13 residues. Trimming pared 10 bases from V and 6 bases from J, leaving 16 bases between. Primers: 60 Vbeta forward and 13 Jbeta reverse. Sequencing used immunoSEQ multiplex PCR; TCRdb keeps in-frame clones, though not all of them. The table lists more than 85,000 clones, roughly an eighth of them singletons. The J gene is TRBJ2-1, the V gene TRBV28; D not resolved. Material for sequencing was PBMCs. This clonotype was obtained from a man aged 35 to 55 in good health and CMV-seropositive. CDR3 protein: CAIFSVTTNEQFF. The DNA of the CDR3 is TGTGCCATTTTCAGCGTGACCACCAATGAGCAGTTCTTC. Full variable domain (rest looked up from reference TRBV28 and TRBJ2-1): DVKVTQSSRYLVKRTGEKVFLECVQDMDHENMFWYRQDPGLGLRLIYFSYDVKMKEKGDIPEGYSVSREKKERFSLILESASTNQTSMYLCAIFSVTTNEQFFGPGTRLTVL.